This T cell receptor beta chain was sequenced for a study of blood T cell repertoires in COVID-19. Study at large: Samples representing acute and convalescent COVID-19 were sourced from the United States, Italy and Spain. From T cells, B-cell-depleted T cells, or PBMCs came the material, which was cDNA or gDNA.

Original methodology: Using reference gene primer amplification, nucleated cell counts were estimated. The table came from immunoSEQ multiplex PCR; TCRdb's copy has only in-frame clones and leaves some out. The V and J calls and the clone size are those of that table, but D and trimming were determined from the DNA. Of some 99,000 clones in the sample, about 86% were seen once. The V end lost 5 bases, the J end lost 0 bases, and 17 bases lay between the germline ends. Germline CDR1 and CDR2: SEHNR and FQNEAQ (reference sequence). CDR3 size: 18 residues. This TCR came from a woman aged 55-69 years in a cohort sampled during active or convalescent COVID-19. V gene TRBV7-9 combines with J gene TRBJ2-6; D is undetermined. Source material: peripheral blood. CDR3: CASSRFLPPSSGANVLTF. In DNA form, the CDR3 reads TGTGCCAGCAGCCGATTCCTCCCTCCCAGCTCTGGGGCCAACGTCCTGACTTTC.